This T cell receptor beta chain was sequenced in a study of human thymus T cells. Study-level findings and limits: Among unrelated individuals, related research reported thymic repertoires that overlapped highly. Thymic and blood repertoires showed apparently biased V and J gene usage.

Some clones are missing from TCRdb's copy, which holds only in-frame ones; the method was immunoSEQ multiplex PCR. The table shows some 80,000 clones, with 90% to 97% occurring only once. Regarding this clone: The target antigen is unknown.

The V gene's germline CDR1 is MDHEN and CDR2 SYDVKM. The CDR3 is 19 amino acids. Between the trimmed V and J ends, which lost 1 base and 2 bases, there was a span of 24 bases. The thymus tissue came from resections taken during corrective heart surgery. Having corrective surgery for congenital heart defects, healthy Finnish infants were the ones who donated. This TCR derives from a boy less than two years old with a congenital heart defect but otherwise immunologically healthy. Sample: thymus tissue. J is TRBJ2-7 and V is TRBV28, with a tentative D call TRBD2 (5 bases). The CDR3 DNA is TGTGCCAGCAGTTTATTCGGTTCAGGCAGTGGACTTATCCCCTACGAGCAGTACTTC. Protein product: CASSLFGSGSGLIPYEQYF.